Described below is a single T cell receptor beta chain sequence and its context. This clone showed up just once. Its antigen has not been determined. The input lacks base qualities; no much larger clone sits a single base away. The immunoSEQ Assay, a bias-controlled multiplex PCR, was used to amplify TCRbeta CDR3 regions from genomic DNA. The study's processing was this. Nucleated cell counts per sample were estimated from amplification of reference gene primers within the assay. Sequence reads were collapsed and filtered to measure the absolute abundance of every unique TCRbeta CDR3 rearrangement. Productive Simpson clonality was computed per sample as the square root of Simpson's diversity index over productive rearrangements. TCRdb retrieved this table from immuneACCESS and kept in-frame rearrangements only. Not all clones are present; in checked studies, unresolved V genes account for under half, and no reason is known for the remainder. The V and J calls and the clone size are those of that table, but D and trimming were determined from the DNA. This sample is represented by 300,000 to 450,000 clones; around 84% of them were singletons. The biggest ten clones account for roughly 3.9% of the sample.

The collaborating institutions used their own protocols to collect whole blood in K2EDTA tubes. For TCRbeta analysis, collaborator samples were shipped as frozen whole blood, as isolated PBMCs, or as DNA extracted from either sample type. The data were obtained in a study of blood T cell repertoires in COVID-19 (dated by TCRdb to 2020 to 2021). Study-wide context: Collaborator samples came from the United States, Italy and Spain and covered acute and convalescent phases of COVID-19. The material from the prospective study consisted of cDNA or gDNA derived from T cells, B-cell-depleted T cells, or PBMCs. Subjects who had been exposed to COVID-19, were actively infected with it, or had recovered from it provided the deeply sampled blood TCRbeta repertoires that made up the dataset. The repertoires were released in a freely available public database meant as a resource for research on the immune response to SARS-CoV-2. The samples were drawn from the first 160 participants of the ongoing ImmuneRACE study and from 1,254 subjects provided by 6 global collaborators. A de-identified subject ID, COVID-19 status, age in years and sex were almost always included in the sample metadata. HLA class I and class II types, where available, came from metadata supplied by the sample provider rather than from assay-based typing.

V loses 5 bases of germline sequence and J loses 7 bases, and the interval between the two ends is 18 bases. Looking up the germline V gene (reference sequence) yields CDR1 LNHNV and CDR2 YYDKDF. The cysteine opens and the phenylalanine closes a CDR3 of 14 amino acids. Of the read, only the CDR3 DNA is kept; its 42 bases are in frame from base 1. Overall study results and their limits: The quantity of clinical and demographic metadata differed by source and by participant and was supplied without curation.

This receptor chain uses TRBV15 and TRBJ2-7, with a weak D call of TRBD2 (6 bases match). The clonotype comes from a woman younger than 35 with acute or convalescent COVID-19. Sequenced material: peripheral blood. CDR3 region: CATSSRQKGREQYF. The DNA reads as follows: TGTGCCACCAGCTCGCGACAAAAGGGGAGGGAGCAGTACTTC.